Each of the 17 T cell receptor beta chains below was sequenced from the same sample in a study of shared clonotypes between healthy human individuals. Profiling relied on immunoSEQ multiplex PCR, and the TCRdb table lists in-frame clones only, not all of them. This table has about 640,000 clones, around 72% appearing once. Specimen: memory CD4+ T cells sorted from blood. Subset here: CD45RA-negative fraction. The origin of the receptors is a young woman in good health.

The gene calls are TRBV11-3 and TRBJ1-1; the D is unclear. Germline V CDR1 and CDR2: SGHNT, YENEEA. The CDR3 runs to 12 residues. Trimming took off 0 bases at V and 7 bases at J, with 6 bases between the two ends. CDR3 loop: CASSLEYGEAFF. DNA of the CDR3: TGTGCCAGCAGCTTAGAATACGGTGAAGCTTTCTTT. The whole variable domain, remainder taken from reference TRBV11-3 and TRBJ1-1, is EAGVVQSPRYKIIEKKQPVAFWCNPISGHNTLYWYLQNLGQGPELLIRYENEEAVDDSQLPKDRFSAERLKGVDSTLKIQPAELGDSAVYLCASSLEYGEAFFGQGTRLTVV.

The chain links TRBV5-6 to TRBJ2-7; D may match TRBD1 or TRBD2 (5 bases each). The CDR3 is made up of 16 amino acids. Germline V gene sequence: CDR1 SGHDT, CDR2 YYEEEE. V shed 0 bases and J shed 2 bases, with 15 bases lying between them. CDR3: CASSLEYRDVTYEQYF. In DNA, the CDR3 is TGTGCCAGCAGCTTGGAATACCGGGACGTTACCTACGAGCAGTACTTC.

This clone has only one observation. The chain combines TRBV6-1 with TRBJ2-4; tentative D call: TRBD2 (6 bases). Between the trimmed V and J ends, which lost 2 bases and 6 bases, there was a span of 14 bases. This CDR3 contains 15 residues. Germline loops: CDR1 MNHNS, CDR2 SASEGT. The DNA of the CDR3 is TGTGCCAGCAGTGAATCGGGCGGGAACCGAAACATTCAGTACTTC. Its protein is CASSESGGNRNIQYF.

The chain joins TRBV23-1 to TRBJ2-7, with D unresolved. TRBV23-1 is filed as an ORF, its function uncertain. Deletions cut 3 bases from V and 6 bases from J, with 9 bases between. The CDR3 consists of 12 residues. In DNA, the CDR3 is TGCGCCAGCAGTCAGGGCCGTTTCGAGCAGTACTTC. Its translation is CASSQGRFEQYF.

This chain connects TRBV28 to TRBJ2-2, with 8 bases lining up with TRBD1. The CDR3 length is 15 residues. Germline V gene data show CDR1 as MDHEN and CDR2 as SYDVKM. Losses at the gene ends were 7 bases for V and 4 bases for J; bases not matched to a gene: 8. CDR3 amino acids: CASTPGGEGTGELFF. The CDR3 region has the DNA TGTGCCAGCACCCCAGGGGGCGAGGGCACCGGGGAGCTGTTTTTT.

The chain couples TRBV4-1 to TRBJ2-7; TRBD2 matches 15 bases. V dropped 2 bases and J dropped 5; count of bases not matched to a gene: 10. The germline V gene encodes CDR1 MGHRA and CDR2 YSYEKL. This CDR3 has 18 residues. The DNA of the CDR3 is TGCGCCAGCAGCCAAAGTACCTCAGGGACTAGCGGGAGGAACGAGCAGTACTTC. It yields the protein CASSQSTSGTSGRNEQYF.

V usage is TRBV7-9 and J usage is TRBJ2-7, with a weak D call TRBD1 (6 bases). This CDR3 contains 14 residues. Looked up from germline, CDR1 is SEHNR and CDR2 is FQNEAQ (reference sequence). The V and J ends lost 7 bases and 4 bases respectively, with 17 bases between them. The CDR3 region is CASTPGGRGYEQYF. The CDR3, as DNA: TGTGCCAGCACCCCGGGCGGCAGGGGTTACGAGCAGTACTTC.

This chain uses TRBV5-1 with TRBJ2-2; maybe TRBD1 (6 bases). Between the trimmed V and J ends, which lost 2 bases and 2 bases, there was a span of 7 bases. The CDR3 covers 14 residues. The V gene's germline CDR1 is SGHRS and CDR2 YFSETQ. The CDR3 DNA sequence: TGCGCCAGCAGCTTCGGGACAAACACCGGGGAGCTGTTTTTT. Amino acid sequence: CASSFGTNTGELFF.

The J gene is TRBJ1-2, the V gene TRBV7-9, with a weak D call TRBD1 (5 bases). Between the trimmed V and J ends, which lost 5 bases and 4 bases, there was a span of 11 bases. The CDR3 has 13 residues. Germline values: CDR1 SEHNR, CDR2 FQNEAQ (reference sequence). The DNA for the CDR3 is TGTGCCAGCAGCGCTGACAGAGTCTATGGCTACACCTTC. Its translation is CASSADRVYGYTF.

The chain uses TRBV5-1 and TRBJ2-7; 12 bases map to TRBD1. V was clipped by 4 bases and J by 5 bases; unmatched bases: 7. The V gene's germline CDR1 is SGHRS and CDR2 YFSETQ. The CDR3 spans 15 residues. In nucleotides, the CDR3 is TGCGCCAGCAGCCCTACGGGACAGGGGGCGCACGAGCAGTACTTC. This encodes CASSPTGQGAHEQYF.

The V and J genes are TRBV6-5 and TRBJ1-5; TRBD1 might be the D (5 bases). V shed 6 bases and J shed 2 bases, with 14 bases lying between them. The CDR3 is 15 residues long. Germline V lookup: CDR1 MNHEY, CDR2 SVGAGI. CDR3 DNA: TGTGCCAGCAGCTCAGGGTCGGGGGGCAATCAGCCCCAGCATTTT. Translation: CASSSGSGGNQPQHF.

This chain links TRBV2 with TRBJ2-7; unclear D gene. The V and J ends lost 3 bases and 3 bases respectively, with 15 bases between them. CDR1 is SNHLY, CDR2 FYNNEI, per germline. This CDR3 contains 15 residues. CDR3 region: CASSERFRWGYEQYF. The CDR3, as DNA: TGTGCCAGCAGTGAGAGGTTCCGGTGGGGCTACGAGCAGTACTTC.

In DNA form, the CDR3 reads TGTGCCAGCAGTAGAGGGGGGAGCAATCAGCCCCAGCATTTT. This codes for CASSRGGSNQPQHF. This chain uses TRBV27 with TRBJ1-5; possible D gene TRBD1, 6 bases. V was pared by 5 bases and J by 1 base, with 9 bases between. The CDR3 totals 14 residues. CDR1 is MNHEY and CDR2 is SMNVEV in the germline V gene (reference sequence).

This chain joins TRBV7-8 and TRBJ2-2; D ambiguous. The length of the CDR3 is 13 residues. Looked up from germline, CDR1 is SGHVS and CDR2 is FQNEAQ. V was shortened by 4 bases and J by 6 bases, with 9 bases between the two germline ends. CDR3 sequence: CASSSTLSGELFF. The CDR3 DNA is TGTGCCAGCAGCTCTACGTTGTCCGGGGAGCTGTTTTTT.

The rearrangement links TRBV28 to TRBJ2-7; D unclear. This CDR3 spans 11 amino acids. V lost 8 bases and J lost 2, with 7 bases in between. Germline V CDR1 and CDR2: MDHEN, SYDVKM. The CDR3 is CASGYTYEQYF. The CDR3 coding sequence is TGTGCCAGCGGATATACCTACGAGCAGTACTTC.

This clone was counted once. This chain connects TRBV2 to TRBJ1-1; 7 positions agree with TRBD1. CDR1 and CDR2 (germline): SNHLY, FYNNEI. The CDR3 is made up of 14 amino acids. J gave up 1 base and V 3 bases, and 2 bases lay outside the gene matches. The CDR3 region has the DNA TGTGCCAGCAGTGAGACAGGGCCGAACACTGAAGCTTTCTTT. Translating it yields CASSETGPNTEAFF.

This chain uses TRBV2 with TRBJ1-1, with 7 nucleotides matching TRBD1. The CDR3 contains 13 residues. The V segment lost 9 bases and the J segment 3 bases; nucleotides outside the gene matches: 7. Looked up from germline, CDR1 is SNHLY and CDR2 is FYNNEI. CDR3: CASGQDQDTEAFF. CDR3 nucleotides: TGTGCCAGTGGACAGGATCAGGACACTGAAGCTTTCTTT.